Below, one T cell receptor (beta chain) is given with its context. Which antigen it targets is not known. Base qualities are not recorded, but no much larger clone differs from it by a single base. The data belong to a study of cytomegalovirus exposure and HLA in healthy donors (dated by TCRdb to about 2017). Some background on the complete study: According to an earlier analysis of 450 to 650 of the donors, 150 million to 200 million T cells yielded 95 million to 140 million unique TCR beta sequences and approximately 300 Gb of sequence data. About five DR-DQ haplotypes were treated as single units for association and clustering because of strong linkage in the cohort. Along with the roughly 700-subject first cohort, a separate validation cohort of over a hundred different subjects was used. To predict cytomegalovirus infection status, the study brought together high-throughput TCR immunosequencing, statistical association of individual TCRs with disease status, and machine learning. The T cell repertoires of 666 subjects were profiled by immunosequencing and related to cytomegalovirus serostatus. Of the 350 to 400 genotyped donors, over 70% fell in the genetic ancestry cluster associated with self-reported Caucasian donors. Approximately 300 gigabases of sequencing data and about 92 million unique TCR sequences made up an early release that covered fewer than 650 HLA-typed donors. Donor age, sex, ethnicity and CMV serostatus were compiled together with the repertoire data. To study patterns of TCR occurrence, a later analysis re-analyzed previously published TCR beta repertoires from more than 550 donors and added high-resolution HLA genotyping. The aim of the study was to test whether cataloging public T cell receptors could identify signatures of past pathogen exposure. Across some 400 genotyped donors of the cohort, an average of roughly 250,000 unique TCR beta nucleotide sequences per donor were sequenced, and approximately 17% of those sequences were non-productive. In the later analysis, no new phenotypic data were used to find candidate immune exposures; instead, reliance was placed on TCR beta sequences and their occurrence across donors. Both class I and class II loci were covered by HLA typing, at four-digit resolution. The number of donors typed differed by locus, with 629-630 for A, B, C, DRB1 and DQB1, roughly 520 for DQA1, 600 to 610 for DPA1, and approximately 470 for DPB1. In a later genetic analysis, genome-wide SNP genotypes for 398 of the 666 donors were used, and that subset was treated as a discovery cohort. All discovery cohort repertoires had been generated on a single sequencing platform. To decide whether each TCR beta V gene segment behaved as functional or pseudogenic, an earlier analysis of approximately 590 of the donors relied on high-throughput TCR beta sequencing.

Library preparation used the immunoSEQ multiplex PCR assay. The multiplex PCR relied on a mix of 60 forward primers for TCR Vbeta segments and 13 reverse primers for TCR Jbeta segments. The CDR3 region of rearranged TCR beta genes was amplified from genomic DNA with a multiplex PCR assay. The Illumina HiSeq System was used to sequence the amplified TCR beta libraries as 87-base-pair reads. In the source study's methods: Across the 700 or so repertoires, a later analysis counted 80 million or so unique TCR beta chains, roughly 11 million of which were shared by at least two donors. Raw reads were error-corrected and collapsed into unique sequences with a nearest-neighbor algorithm that merged closely related sequences to remove PCR and sequencing errors. CDR3 sequences were aligned to IMGT reference sequences to assign V, D and J gene segments. For a sequence to be retained, at least a six-nucleotide match to both a V gene segment and a J gene segment was required. A rearrangement was called productive if the CDR3 had no stop codons and remained in frame with V and J, and every other rearrangement was called non-productive. Following IMGT convention, CDR3 was defined as the stretch from the second conserved V-encoded cysteine up to the conserved J-encoded phenylalanine. Sequences without an unambiguous match to a single V gene segment were excluded from the earlier analysis of over 500 of the donors. An earlier analysis of 550 to 650 of the donors classified V segments as functional when productive rearrangements were above 56.7% and as segregating when the standard deviation between donors was above 5%. A statistical classification framework was developed to diagnose cytomegalovirus status using the catalog of TCR beta chain sequences. A later analysis assigned V and J genes by comparing TCR nucleotide sequences with IMGT/GENE-DB human TR gene sequences. In a later analysis, CDR3 sequences and most-parsimonious VDJ recombination scenarios were assigned using the TCRdist pipeline. A later analysis defined each TCR beta chain by its CDR3 amino acid sequence plus V-gene family, and excluded reads lacking a unique V-gene family. To address suspected cross-contamination and a sequencing artifact, a later analysis removed several hundred highly shared, low-generation-probability nucleotide sequences. For each public chain, a later analysis derived a clonal expansion index from normalized ranks of inferred template counts within each repertoire. In a later analysis, generation probabilities were computed using a VDJ recombination model fitted to out-of-frame rearrangements, and the results were checked against IGoR. In a later analysis, hypergeometric tests were used to score TCR-TCR, TCR-HLA and TCR-CMV co-occurrence, with a repertoire-size bias correction applied to TCR pairs. To estimate false discovery rates, a later analysis permuted the HLA or CMV assignments 20 times. A later analysis grouped co-occurring TCRs with DBSCAN, adding TCRdist sequence similarity when clustering within HLA-allele-positive subsets. Repertoires with fewer than 30,000 or more than 120,000 public chains were left out of co-occurrence clustering, as were five repertoires with anomalous nucleotide sharing. The source is immuneACCESS, and TCRdb retained only in-frame sequences with V and J called. Part of the clones is not carried over; for the studies checked, unresolved V genes explain less than half of this, and the remainder is unexplained. The DNA gave D and trimming, while V, J and clone size come from that table. In all, the sample holds over 130,000 clones, and over 65% of those were seen once. 1.5% to 2% of the sample is held by the ten biggest clonotypes.

The CDR3 has 17 amino acids, counting the end cysteine and phenylalanine. Only CDR3 DNA is held: 51 bases, read in frame from base 1. After removal of 0 bases from V and 7 bases from J, the junction retains 10 bases not matched to a gene. From a lookup of the germline V gene, CDR1 and CDR2 are SGDLS and YYNGEE. The cohort was made up of 500 to 850 healthy bone marrow donors. All cohort members were sampled while nominally healthy, although unrecorded immune exposures were likely present. The donor tested CMV seronegative and was one of the 352 seronegative cohort members. A peripheral blood sample was collected from each donor, and TCR beta sequencing was performed on peripheral blood mononuclear cells. Genomic DNA extraction from the blood cell samples was performed with the Qiagen DNeasy Blood Extraction Kit. The research as a whole found: The study listed 164 TCR beta chains as associated with cytomegalovirus. In a later analysis, HLA-associated TCR beta chains were found to be more clonally expanded and to have lower generation probabilities than equally common non-associated chains. In a later genetic analysis, fewer N-insertions in productive TCRs were reported among donors in an Asian-associated ancestry cluster than the roughly 700-donor mean. Linkage disequilibrium might explain the correlated functional status among segregating V segments, but an unknown experimental factor could not be excluded. Only TCR beta chains were sequenced in this cohort, and the absence of alpha or paired-chain data limited detectable features. When HLA alleles, especially DR and DQ, strongly co-occurred, TCR associations were difficult to assign to individual alleles. The sequencing pipeline was judged likely to have produced a cluster of highly shared sequence variants as a technical artifact. Broadly in line with IMGT annotations, most TCR beta V segments showed up in productive rearrangements about 90% or about 30% of the time in an earlier analysis of approximately 600 of the donors. Most TCR sequences were observed very rarely across donors, whereas some public TCRs were present in many individuals. The authors suggested that the approach could potentially be extended to other disease states and immunological phenotypes. The 87-base-pair reads could not distinguish some IMGT-functional V segments, including TRBV6-2 and TRBV6-3, so those segments were excluded. Roughly uniform sequencing depth across donors was assumed in presence/absence analyses, although this assumption may not hold. Because some donors lacked HLA typing at each locus, the association tests relied only on the typed subset. Because counts were too low, seventeen rarely observed V segments, including chromosome 9 orphons, were excluded from the earlier analysis of roughly 580 of the donors. Immune exposure information for the cohort was limited to CMV serostatus. The classifier was reported to diagnose cytomegalovirus status with high specificity and sensitivity in both the original and validation cohorts. In a later analysis, about 16,000 TCR beta sequences were associated with specific HLA alleles at a false discovery rate of 0.05. According to a later analysis, most CMV-associated TCR beta chains appeared to be HLA-restricted, and the HLA associations seemed to be driven largely by CMV exposure. A later genetic analysis associated a missense DCLRE1C variant with V-gene and J-gene trimming of TCR beta chains, and an independent cohort replicated the association. A further reported finding was that TCR beta sequences accurately predicted the HLA-A and HLA-B alleles for most subjects in the first cohort. A later analysis found that TCR association rates varied across HLA loci, with DRB1 alleles showing the most associated TCRs and HLA-C alleles the fewest. In a later analysis, several top co-occurrence clusters were reported to appear linked to parvovirus B19, influenza, CMV and Epstein-Barr virus. In vitro tests confirmed that a few of the cytomegalovirus-associated TCR beta chains recognize cytomegalovirus antigens.

The specimen was PBMCs. This chain is built from TRBV9 and TRBJ1-2; 12 bases in between match TRBD1. The receptor comes from a woman under 40 in good health and CMV-seronegative. The CDR3 region has the sequence CASSVDMSGTGGPGYTF. The DNA reads TGTGCCAGCAGCGTAGACATGTCCGGGACAGGGGGCCCTGGCTACACCTTC.